The next 25 T cell receptor beta chains were all read from a single sample in a study of untreated major depressive disorder. Notes on the study in general: Compared with controls, depressed patients showed more TRBV05-01 (Vbeta 5.1) usage in CD4+ T cells.

Their antigens are not known. The protocol was immunoSEQ multiplex PCR, while the TCRdb copy is restricted to in-frame clones and leaves out a portion. There are about 15,000 clones in the sample; under 95% occur only once, and 1.7% lies in the top ten. The sample was CD4+ T cells from PBMCs. These receptors all stem from a woman in her 30s with major depressive disorder.

The CDR3 DNA follows: TGTGCCAGCAGCAAACAGGGCGGCGGGTACGAGCAGTACTTC. It encodes CASSKQGGGYEQYF. This chain connects TRBV7-3 to TRBJ2-7; D might be TRBD1 (6 bases). The CDR3 loop spans 14 amino acids. The V gene lost 5 bases and the J gene lost 4 bases, with 15 bases spanning the gap. Germline CDR1 and CDR2: SGHTA and FQGTGA.

The chain combines TRBV5-1 with TRBJ1-4, with a tentative D call TRBD1 (6 bases). Deletions cut 4 bases from V and 7 bases from J, with 14 bases between. The germline V gene encodes CDR1 SGHRS and CDR2 YFSETQ. This CDR3 is built from 14 residues. In nucleotides, the CDR3 is TGCGCCAGCAGCGTAACAGGGTTGGGTGAAAAACTGTTTTTT. It yields the protein CASSVTGLGEKLFF.

The rearrangement joins TRBV2 to TRBJ2-6; tentatively, D is TRBD1 (5 bases). V was cut by 4 bases and J by 0 bases, with 13 bases left in between. Germline CDR1 and CDR2: SNHLY and FYNNEI. The CDR3 contains 17 residues. CDR3 protein: CASSAATVSSGANVLTF. The CDR3 DNA sequence: TGTGCCAGCAGTGCGGCGACAGTGAGCTCTGGGGCCAACGTCCTGACTTTC.

This chain connects TRBV5-1 to TRBJ1-3; 8 bases fit TRBD1. The CDR3 covers 17 residues. Germline CDR1 is SGHRS and CDR2 is YFSETQ. J lost 2 bases, V lost 0 bases, and 7 bases had no gene match. The CDR3 sequence: CASSLEGRTGTGNTIYF. CDR3 sequence (DNA): TGCGCCAGCAGCTTGGAAGGAAGGACAGGGACTGGAAACACCATATATTTT.

The J gene is TRBJ2-5, the V gene TRBV5-4; no firm D call. CDR1 and CDR2 from the germline V gene are SGHNT and YYREEE (reference sequence). Trimming removed 2 bases from V and 0 bases from J, with 2 bases in between. This CDR3 has 12 residues. The CDR3 loop is CASSFDQETQYF. The CDR3 nucleotides read TGTGCCAGCAGCTTCGACCAAGAGACCCAGTACTTC.

This chain links TRBV7-3 with TRBJ1-2; D perhaps matches TRBD1 (5 bases). The CDR3 covers 13 residues. Trimming shortened V by 5 bases and J by 6 bases, and 13 bases separated the two germline ends. Per the germline V gene, CDR1 is SGHTA and CDR2 is FQGTGA. The CDR3 region has the DNA TGTGCCAGCAGCGACGGGACTCGCCATGGCTACACCTTC. Its protein product is CASSDGTRHGYTF.

The V and J genes are TRBV11-2 and TRBJ2-7, with unresolved D. Germline-derived CDR1 and CDR2 are SGHAT and FQNNGV. Trimming took 3 bases from V and 0 from J, leaving 15 bases between them. This CDR3 contains 16 residues. For the CDR3, the DNA is TGTGCCAGCAGCTTGGACGGTGGCAGGATCTCCTACGAGCAGTACTTC. It yields the protein CASSLDGGRISYEQYF.

V gene TRBV5-1 combines with J gene TRBJ2-2, with D tentatively TRBD2 (6 bases). CDR3 length: 15 amino acids. Per germline, CDR1 SGHRS and CDR2 YFSETQ. V gave up 4 bases and J gave up 8 bases, with 18 bases separating them. The CDR3 DNA reads TGCGCCAGCAGCCCACGGGACTCCTCTCGGGGGGAGCTGTTTTTT. Its protein is CASSPRDSSRGELFF.

The rearrangement links TRBV6-5 to TRBJ1-2; tentative D call: TRBD1 (5 bases). The CDR3 extends over 14 amino acids. CDR1 is MNHEY and CDR2 is SVGAGI in the germline V gene. V lost 3 bases to trimming and J lost 2 bases, with 10 bases between them. The CDR3 here is CASSYQRGNYGYTF. The CDR3 DNA reads as TGTGCCAGCAGTTATCAGAGGGGAAACTATGGCTACACCTTC.

The chain is built from TRBV19 and TRBJ2-3; D gene uncertain. Trimming removed 3 bases at V and 1 base at J, with 11 bases between. CDR3 length: 15 amino acids. Germline CDR1 is LNHDA and CDR2 is SQIVND (reference sequence). The CDR3 DNA follows: TGTGCCAGTAGTATTGGCCTCTTGGGCACAGATACGCAGTATTTT. Amino acids: CASSIGLLGTDTQYF.

This clone was counted only a few times. The V call is TRBV14, the J call TRBJ1-1; D is uncertain. Germline CDR1 is SGHDN and CDR2 is FVKESK. CDR3 length equals 15 residues. V was shortened by 1 base and J by 2 bases, with 11 bases between the two germline ends. CDR3 protein: CASSQAWQYNTEAFF. The CDR3 DNA follows: TGTGCCAGCAGCCAAGCTTGGCAGTACAACACTGAAGCTTTCTTT.

The CDR3 DNA sequence: TGTGCCAGCAGCCTGAACCAAGAGACCCAGTACTTC. Its protein is CASSLNQETQYF. This chain joins TRBV11-3 and TRBJ2-5; D is unclear. Germline CDR1 SGHNT, CDR2 YENEEA. The V end lost 5 bases, the J end lost 0 bases, and 4 bases lay between the germline ends. The CDR3 has 12 amino acids.

The chain is built from TRBV7-2 and TRBJ2-7; weak D call: TRBD1 (6 bases). Trimming stripped 3 bases from V and 6 bases from J, with 12 bases between. CDR3 length: 13 residues. Germline CDR1 SGHTA, CDR2 FQGNSA. The CDR3 coding sequence is TGTGCCAGCAGCTTTGGGCAGGGGCGCGAGCAGTACTTC. Translation gives CASSFGQGREQYF.

The gene calls are TRBV5-1 and TRBJ1-2; D is perhaps TRBD1 (6 bases). Germline V gene sequence: CDR1 SGHRS, CDR2 YFSETQ. V was clipped by 4 bases and J by 6 bases, with 16 bases between them. The CDR3 consists of 14 residues. CDR3 coding DNA: TGCGCCAGCAGCCAGGGTTGGGGGGGCGATGGCTACACCTTC. Its protein product is CASSQGWGGDGYTF.

The chain links TRBV19 to TRBJ2-5; 8 bases fit TRBD2. Germline V gene data show CDR1 as LNHDA and CDR2 as SQIVND (reference sequence). The CDR3 covers 16 residues. V lost 5 bases to trimming and J lost 5 bases; unmatched junction nucleotides: 13. Here the CDR3 reads CASSPGLGRAWETQYF. CDR3 DNA sequence: TGTGCCAGTAGTCCAGGTCTCGGGAGGGCCTGGGAGACCCAGTACTTC.

This clone has just one count. Other DNA sequences in the same sample also yield this CDR3. The genes are TRBV5-1 and TRBJ1-4; D unresolved. V lost 7 bases to trimming and J lost 0 bases, with 13 bases between them. CDR3 length: 15 residues. Germline loops: CDR1 SGHRS, CDR2 YFSETQ. CDR3 DNA sequence: TGCGCCAGCCGCGAGACCGTTGCAACTAATGAAAAACTGTTTTTT. As protein: CASRETVATNEKLFF.

V usage is TRBV21-1 and J usage is TRBJ2-7; the D segment call TRBD1 is taken from the table without a DNA check. TRBV21-1 is classified as a pseudogene. This CDR3 contains 17 residues. The CDR3 bases are TGTGCCAGCAGCAGTTTTCTCGGTCGGACAGGGAGCTACGAGCAGTACTTC. As protein: CASSSFLGRTGSYEQYF.

The CDR3 loop is CASSLAASSYNEQFF. The CDR3 region has the DNA TGTGCCAGCAGCTTAGCGGCTAGCTCCTACAATGAGCAGTTCTTC. V is TRBV7-9 and J is TRBJ2-1, with D unresolved. CDR1 SEHNR and CDR2 FQNEAQ come from the germline V gene (reference sequence). V shed 0 bases and J shed 0 bases, with 6 bases lying between them. This CDR3 contains 15 residues.

The chain carries TRBV7-8 and TRBJ2-5; D gene ambiguous. Germline V gene sequence: CDR1 SGHVS, CDR2 FQNEAQ. Trimming took 5 bases from V and 4 from J, leaving 20 bases between them. The CDR3 runs 16 residues. CDR3 DNA: TGTGCCAGCAGCAGACCCCCCTACCGGGCCCCAGAGACCCAGTACTTC. It translates to CASSRPPYRAPETQYF.

CDR3 amino acids: CASSEGVSSNQPQHF. CDR3 bases: TGTGCCAGCAGTGAAGGGGTGTCTAGCAATCAGCCCCAGCATTTT. J is TRBJ1-5 and V is TRBV6-1; D is uncertain. This CDR3 comprises 15 residues. Germline CDR1 reads MNHNS; CDR2 reads SASEGT. Trimming shortened V by 1 base and J by 0 bases, and 7 bases separated the two germline ends.

The V gene is TRBV9, the J gene TRBJ1-2; D not certain. This CDR3 contains 13 residues. Trimming removed 5 bases at V and 4 bases at J, with 12 bases between. The germline gives CDR1 SGDLS, CDR2 YYNGEE. The CDR3 here is CASRGLSSYGYTF. In nucleotides, the CDR3 is TGTGCCAGCAGAGGGTTGAGTAGCTATGGCTACACCTTC.

The J gene is TRBJ2-1, the V gene TRBV27, with 14 bases fitting TRBD2. V shed 2 bases and J 5 bases; nucleotides not matched to a gene: 2. The length of the CDR3 is 16 residues. CDR1 is MNHEY, CDR2 SMNVEV, per germline (reference sequence). Written as DNA, the CDR3 is TGTGCCAGCAGTTTAAGACTAGCGGGAGGGAACAATGAGCAGTTCTTC. It translates to CASSLRLAGGNNEQFF.

This chain connects TRBV6-1 to TRBJ2-7; 12 nucleotides agree with TRBD1. CDR1 MNHNS and CDR2 SASEGT come from the germline V gene. Germline trimming cut 6 bases from V and 3 bases from J; bases unmatched to any gene: 6. This CDR3 has 15 amino acids. The CDR3 region is CASRTGTGGFYEQYF. DNA of the CDR3: TGTGCCAGCAGAACCGGGACAGGGGGCTTCTACGAGCAGTACTTC.

This sequence joins TRBV5-1 and TRBJ1-2, with D perhaps matching TRBD1 (6 bases). CDR3 size: 13 residues. V was trimmed by 8 bases and J by 8 bases, leaving 19 bases between them. CDR1 SGHRS and CDR2 YFSETQ come from the germline V gene. CDR3 DNA sequence: TGCGCCAGTACCGACCCAGGGGCGCGCGGCTACACCTTC. Protein: CASTDPGARGYTF. Supplemented by reference TRBV5-1 and TRBJ1-2, the full variable domain reads KAGVTQTPRYLIKTRGQQVTLSCSPISGHRSVSWYQQTPGQGLQFLFEYFSETQRNKGNFPGRFSGRQFSNSRSEMNVSTLELGDSALYLCASTDPGARGYTFGSGTRLTVV.

V and J are TRBV15 and TRBJ2-4; TRBD1 agrees at 8 bases. Germline trimming cut 2 bases from V and 6 bases from J; bases unmatched to any gene: 6. There are 15 residues in the CDR3. The germline CDR1 and CDR2 sequences are LNHNV and YYDKDF (reference sequence). In DNA, the CDR3 is TGTGCCACCAGCAGATACGGACAGGGTCTAAACATTCAGTACTTC. This gives the protein CATSRYGQGLNIQYF.